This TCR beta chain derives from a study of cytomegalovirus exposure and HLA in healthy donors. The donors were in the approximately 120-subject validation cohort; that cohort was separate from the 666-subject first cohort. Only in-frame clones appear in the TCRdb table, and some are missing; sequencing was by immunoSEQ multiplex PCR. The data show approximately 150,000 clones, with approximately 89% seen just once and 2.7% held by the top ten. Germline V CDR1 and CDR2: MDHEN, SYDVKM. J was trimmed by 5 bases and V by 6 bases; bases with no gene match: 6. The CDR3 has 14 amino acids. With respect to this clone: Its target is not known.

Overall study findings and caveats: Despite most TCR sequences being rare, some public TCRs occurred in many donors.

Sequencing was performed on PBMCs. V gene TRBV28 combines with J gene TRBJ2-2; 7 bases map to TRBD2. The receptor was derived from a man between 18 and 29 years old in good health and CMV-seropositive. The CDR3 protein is CASRLSSGTGELFF. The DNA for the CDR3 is TGTGCCAGCAGGCTATCTAGCGGTACCGGGGAGCTGTTTTTT.